These 32 T cell receptor beta chains were all obtained from the same sample, sequenced in a study of cytomegalovirus exposure and HLA in healthy donors. A multiplex PCR was run with 60 Vbeta primers and 13 Jbeta primers. Clones were read by immunoSEQ multiplex PCR, and TCRdb kept only the in-frame ones, dropping some. The table has about 180,000 clones, approximately 88% seen once. Sequenced material: PBMCs. The origin of the receptors is a boy aged 2 to 10 in good health and CMV-seronegative.

This clone was recorded only once. The chain carries TRBV7-9 and TRBJ2-5, with D possibly TRBD1 on 7 matching bases. The CDR3 is made up of 15 amino acids. The ends were cut back, 4 bases at V and 2 bases at J, with 14 bases in the middle. Looked up from germline, CDR1 is SEHNR and CDR2 is FQNEAQ (reference sequence). This CDR3 reads CASSYQGGKQETQYF. CDR3 in DNA: TGTGCCAGCAGCTACCAGGGGGGAAAACAAGAGACCCAGTACTTC.

This clone has a handful of counts. The CDR3: CSVDSGTGVVNEQFF. Written as DNA, the CDR3 is TGCAGCGTTGATTCCGGGACAGGGGTGGTCAATGAGCAGTTCTTC. The chain carries TRBV29-1 and TRBJ2-1; 10 bases align to TRBD1. From germline, CDR1 is SQVTM and CDR2 ANQGSEA. V lost 3 bases and J lost 6; bases outside the gene matches: 8. The CDR3 extends over 15 amino acids.

CDR3 region: CASSKGQGLHEQYF. In DNA form, the CDR3 reads TGTGCCAGTAGTAAGGGACAGGGGCTCCACGAGCAGTACTTC. The chain uses TRBV19 and TRBJ2-7; 10 bases are shared with TRBD1. The germline CDR1 and CDR2 sequences are LNHDA and SQIVND (reference sequence). With V trimmed by 4 bases and J by 5 bases, 5 bases remained unmatched. The CDR3 is made up of 14 amino acids.

CDR3 protein: CAISVSDTQYF. CDR3 nucleotides: TGTGCCATCAGTGTCTCAGATACGCAGTATTTT. The J gene is TRBJ2-3, the V gene TRBV10-3; the D is unclear. Trimming shortened V by 4 bases and J by 4 bases, and 3 bases separated the two germline ends. The CDR3 spans 11 residues. CDR1 is ENHRY and CDR2 is SYGVKD in the germline V gene.

The chain carries TRBV5-5 and TRBJ2-7, with D possibly matching TRBD2 (6 bases). Trimming took 4 bases from V and 0 from J, leaving 11 bases between them. The CDR3 length is 14 residues. Per the germline V gene, CDR1 is SGHKS and CDR2 is YYEKEE (reference sequence). CDR3 sequence reads: CASSVVGGSYEQYF. CDR3 sequence (DNA): TGTGCCAGCAGCGTCGTCGGGGGCTCCTACGAGCAGTACTTC.

V gene TRBV27 combines with J gene TRBJ2-7, with D unresolved. Germline V gene lookup returns CDR1 MNHEY and CDR2 SMNVEV (reference sequence). This CDR3 has 15 residues. V lost 2 bases to trimming and J lost 0 bases, with 11 bases between them. The CDR3 region is CASSLDGWSSYEQYF. As DNA, the CDR3 is TGTGCCAGCAGTTTAGACGGGTGGAGCTCCTACGAGCAGTACTTC.

The chain links TRBV6-5 to TRBJ1-2, with 8 bases aligning to TRBD1. CDR1 is MNHEY and CDR2 is SVGAGI in the germline V gene. The J segment lost 4 bases and the V segment lost 5 bases, leaving 6 bases of the junction unmatched. The CDR3 spans 14 residues. Written as DNA, the CDR3 is TGTGCCAGCAGTACGGACAGGGTGAGCTATGGCTACACCTTC. Translating gives CASSTDRVSYGYTF.

The V call is TRBV7-9, the J call TRBJ2-3, with D possibly matching TRBD2 (6 bases). The CDR3 runs 12 residues. With 6 bases removed from V and 6 bases from J, the gap between germline ends came to 10 bases. Germline V CDR1 and CDR2: SEHNR, FQNEAQ (reference sequence). The CDR3 nucleotides read TGTGCCAGCAGACAACGGGGGGATACGCAGTATTTT. Protein: CASRQRGDTQYF.

This clone showed up just a few times. V gene TRBV27 combines with J gene TRBJ2-1; 10 bases are shared with TRBD2. Germline CDR1 is MNHEY and CDR2 is SMNVEV (reference sequence). The CDR3 length is 13 residues. Trimming removed 7 bases from V and 8 bases from J; junction bases left unmatched: 5. CDR3 sequence (DNA): TGTGCCAGCAATCTAGCGGGAGTTGATGAGCAGTTCTTC. Residues: CASNLAGVDEQFF.

CDR3 nucleotide sequence: TGCGCCAGCAGCCCCCTACAGGGGAGAGAGACCCAGTACTTC. It codes for CASSPLQGRETQYF. The chain carries TRBV4-1 and TRBJ2-5; TRBD1 matches at 7 bases. CDR3 length equals 14 residues. Germline CDR1 and CDR2: MGHRA and YSYEKL. The ends lost 4 bases at V and 4 bases at J; junction bases unmatched: 6.

The genes are TRBV6-4 and TRBJ2-1, with 8 positions matching TRBD2. Germline V lookup: CDR1 MRHNA, CDR2 SNTAGT. The trim removed 0 bases at V and 9 bases at J, leaving 7 bases unmatched. This CDR3 comprises 15 residues. CDR3: CASSDSFGRASEQFF. The CDR3 coding sequence is TGTGCCAGCAGTGACTCTTTCGGGAGGGCGTCTGAGCAGTTCTTC.

V usage is TRBV18 and J usage is TRBJ2-1, with 9 bases that match TRBD2. Trimming at V came to 3 bases and at J to 4 bases, leaving 10 bases not matched to a gene. The CDR3 totals 17 residues. Germline CDR1 KGHSH, CDR2 LQKENI. CDR3 in DNA: TGTGCCAGCTCACCCCTGGGTGCTAGCGGGGATTACAATGAGCAGTTCTTC. Its translation is CASSPLGASGDYNEQFF.

The chain couples TRBV25-1 to TRBJ2-5, with 11 bases identical to TRBD1. Trimming took 3 bases from V and 5 from J; bases not matched to a gene: 5. This CDR3 region has 15 residues. From germline, CDR1 is MGHDK and CDR2 SYGVNS. CDR3 DNA: TGTGCCAGCAGTGAGGGGACAGGGGGTGCGGAGACCCAGTACTTC. Translating it yields CASSEGTGGAETQYF. Full variable domain (remainder filled in from reference TRBV25-1 and TRBJ2-5): EADIYQTPRYLVIGTGKKITLECSQTMGHDKMYWYQQDPGMELHLIHYSYGVNSTEKGDLSSESTVSRIRTEHFPLTLESARPSHTSQYLCASSEGTGGAETQYFGPGTRLLVL.

V is TRBV20-1 and J is TRBJ2-1; 9 nucleotides align to TRBD2. The CDR3 totals 11 residues. V shed 1 base and J 15 bases; nucleotides not matched to a gene: 4. Germline-derived CDR1 and CDR2 are DFQATT and SNEGSKA (reference sequence). The CDR3 is CSARVGTSMFF. In DNA, the CDR3 is TGCAGTGCTAGAGTGGGGACTAGCATGTTCTTC.

The chain recombines TRBV28 with TRBJ2-4; 11 bases map to TRBD1. The V gene end was trimmed by 8 bases and the J gene end by 1 base; junction bases not matched to a gene: 7. This CDR3 comprises 16 residues. Germline V gives CDR1 MDHEN, CDR2 SYDVKM. The CDR3 DNA reads TGTGCCAGCGGCGACGGGACAGGGGGGGCCAAAAACATTCAGTACTTC. This codes for CASGDGTGGAKNIQYF.

The V call is TRBV7-9, the J call TRBJ1-3, with 8 bases matching TRBD1. The germline V gene has CDR1 SEHNR and CDR2 FQNEAQ (reference sequence). V lost 4 bases to trimming and J lost 7 bases; unmatched junction nucleotides: 9. The CDR3 is 15 amino acids. The CDR3 here is CASSCRGQVENTIYF. The CDR3 DNA reads as TGTGCCAGCAGCTGCCGGGGACAGGTGGAGAACACCATATATTTT.

Points on this clone: Other DNA sequences in this specimen translate into the identical CDR3. This chain uses TRBV6-5 with TRBJ1-1, with D hard to call. Germline V gives CDR1 MNHEY, CDR2 SVGAGI. The ends were cut back, 6 bases at V and 5 bases at J, with 13 bases in the middle. This CDR3 spans 13 amino acids. This CDR3 is CASRFPGMTEAFF. CDR3 coding DNA: TGTGCCAGCAGGTTTCCGGGGATGACTGAAGCTTTCTTT.

This chain joins TRBV6-5 and TRBJ1-6, with 10 bases aligning to TRBD1. This CDR3 contains 15 residues. Germline-derived CDR1 and CDR2 are MNHEY and SVGAGI. J lost 10 bases, V lost 4 bases, and 7 bases had no gene match. The CDR3 here is CASSSTGTGESPLHF. The CDR3 DNA reads as TGTGCCAGCAGTTCTACCGGGACAGGGGAGTCACCCCTCCACTTT.

This clone was observed a few times. The chain links TRBV4-1 to TRBJ1-4; perhaps TRBD1 as D (6 bases). The CDR3 has 17 amino acids. The V and J ends lost 3 bases and 0 bases respectively, with 14 bases between them. Germline lookup yields CDR1 MGHRA and CDR2 YSYEKL. This CDR3 is CASSHSQGTPTNEKLFF. CDR3 bases: TGCGCCAGCAGCCATTCACAGGGAACTCCAACTAATGAAAAACTGTTTTTT.

The table lists this clone with a count of one. The chain employs TRBV11-2 and TRBJ2-2, with 9 bases that match TRBD1. The CDR3 runs 18 residues. CDR1 and CDR2 (germline): SGHAT, FQNNGV. J lost 2 bases, V lost 5 bases, and 12 bases had no gene match. The CDR3 nucleotides read TGTGCCAGCAGCCGCAGGCTTTTAACAGGGGGCAACACCGGGGAGCTGTTTTTT. It encodes CASSRRLLTGGNTGELFF.

CDR3 DNA: TGTGCCTGGAGTGTACCCCCCCGAGGGGGAAACACCATATATTTT. Protein product: CAWSVPPRGGNTIYF. This sequence joins TRBV30 and TRBJ1-3, with D uncertain. Deletions cut 0 bases from V and 4 bases from J, with 13 bases between. The CDR3 loop spans 15 amino acids. Germline lookup yields CDR1 GTSNPN and CDR2 SVGIG (reference sequence). Complete variable domain (other parts from reference TRBV30 and TRBJ1-3): SQTIHQWPATLVQPVGSPLSLECTVEGTSNPNLYWYRQAAGRGLQLLFYSVGIGQISSEVPQNLSASRPQDRQFILSSKKLLLSDSGFYLCAWSVPPRGGNTIYFGEGSWLTVV.

This chain joins TRBV30 and TRBJ1-1; TRBD1 might be the D (6 bases). Germline V lookup: CDR1 GTSNPN, CDR2 SVGIG (reference sequence). The CDR3 is made up of 14 amino acids. The V end lost 0 bases, the J end lost 6 bases, and 14 bases lay between the germline ends. The CDR3 sequence is CAWSVTGSSAEAFF. CDR3 nucleotides: TGTGCCTGGAGTGTAACAGGGTCAAGCGCTGAAGCTTTCTTT.

The chain employs TRBV18 and TRBJ2-2; TRBD1 matches 8 bases. The germline V gene has CDR1 KGHSH and CDR2 LQKENI. The junction had 6 bases not matched to a gene; V was cut back by 3 bases and J by 6 bases. The CDR3 extends over 15 amino acids. In DNA, the CDR3 is TGTGCCAGCTCACCTGGACAGGGTTTGCCCGGGGAGCTGTTTTTT. Protein product: CASSPGQGLPGELFF.

The chain employs TRBV4-2 and TRBJ2-7; 11 bases match TRBD2. V was pared by 0 bases and J by 5 bases, with 6 bases of the junction left unmatched. The CDR3 is 16 residues long. The V gene's germline CDR1 is LGHNA and CDR2 YNFKEQ. For the CDR3, the DNA is TGTGCCAGCAGCCAAGAATTAGCGGGAGGGGGCCACGAGCAGTACTTC. This translates into CASSQELAGGGHEQYF.

The V call is TRBV18, the J call TRBJ2-5; the D gene is possibly TRBD2 (6 bases). The CDR3 spans 13 residues. The V end lost 3 bases, the J end lost 1 base, and 6 bases lay between the germline ends. Per the germline V gene, CDR1 is KGHSH and CDR2 is LQKENI. CDR3 sequence reads: CASSPGLQETQYF. For the CDR3, the DNA is TGTGCCAGCTCACCGGGACTCCAAGAGACCCAGTACTTC.

This sequence joins TRBV5-4 and TRBJ2-7; D is undetermined. Trimming pared 2 bases from V and 3 bases from J, leaving 9 bases between. The CDR3 is 13 amino acids. Germline CDR1 SGHNT, CDR2 YYREEE (reference sequence). The CDR3 here is CASSFGPHYEQYF. The CDR3 nucleotides are TGTGCCAGCAGCTTCGGTCCCCACTACGAGCAGTACTTC.

The chain carries TRBV30 and TRBJ2-4, with D perhaps TRBD2 (5 bases). V shed 0 bases and J shed 8 bases, with 14 bases lying between them. This CDR3 has 14 residues. Germline V gene sequence: CDR1 GTSNPN, CDR2 SVGIG (reference sequence). The CDR3 protein is CAWSVGGSWDIQYF. The CDR3 DNA sequence: TGTGCCTGGAGTGTAGGTGGGAGTTGGGACATTCAGTACTTC.

The rearrangement joins TRBV28 to TRBJ2-7; tentatively, D is TRBD1 (5 bases). The V gene's germline CDR1 is MDHEN and CDR2 SYDVKM. V lost 3 bases to trimming and J lost 3 bases, with 12 bases between them. The CDR3 runs to 14 residues. CDR3 sequence reads: CASSLAGQDYEQYF. The DNA for the CDR3 is TGTGCCAGCAGTTTGGCAGGGCAGGACTACGAGCAGTACTTC.

The CDR3 nucleotides read TGTGCCAGCCTCAGCGGGAGCAATGAGCAGTTCTTC. This codes for CASLSGSNEQFF. The chain links TRBV27 to TRBJ2-1; 8 bases map to TRBD2. Per germline, CDR1 MNHEY and CDR2 SMNVEV (reference sequence). This CDR3 is built from 12 residues. V gave up 8 bases and J gave up 6 bases; unmatched junction bases: 3.

The rearrangement uses TRBV5-6 and TRBJ2-7, with D possibly TRBD2 on 5 matching bases. V gave up 4 bases and J gave up 1 base, with 9 bases separating them. Germline V lookup: CDR1 SGHDT, CDR2 YYEEEE. The CDR3 runs 13 residues. For the CDR3, the DNA is TGTGCCAGCAGCCCAGGACTGTCCTACGAGCAGTACTTC. It specifies CASSPGLSYEQYF.

This chain joins TRBV11-2 and TRBJ2-7; D might be TRBD2 (5 bases). Trimming stripped 4 bases from V and 2 bases from J, with 15 bases between. The CDR3 is made up of 15 amino acids. Germline loops: CDR1 SGHAT, CDR2 FQNNGV. The CDR3 is CASSSPGLSAYEQYF. The CDR3 DNA is TGTGCCAGCAGCTCGCCGGGGTTATCGGCCTACGAGCAGTACTTC.

This chain connects TRBV11-2 to TRBJ1-1; D unclear. Germline V CDR1 and CDR2: SGHAT, FQNNGV. The V end lost 4 bases, the J end lost 1 base, and 10 bases lay between the germline ends. The CDR3 runs to 14 residues. CDR3 in amino acids: CASSSGVPNTEAFF. The CDR3 nucleotides are TGTGCCAGCAGCTCGGGAGTCCCGAACACTGAAGCTTTCTTT.